The next 2 T cell receptor beta chains were all read from a single sample in a study of cytomegalovirus exposure and HLA in healthy donors. PCR employed 60 Vbeta and 13 Jbeta primers. Method: immunoSEQ multiplex PCR; TCRdb's copy keeps in-frame clones and lacks some. The sample yields about 130,000 clones, roughly 84% seen once. Sequences were obtained from PBMCs. Receptor source: a girl aged 2 to 10 in good health and CMV-seronegative.

This clone came up a few times. This chain joins TRBV19 and TRBJ2-3; tentatively, D is TRBD1 (6 bases). CDR1 LNHDA and CDR2 SQIVND come from the germline V gene (reference sequence). There are 14 residues in the CDR3. V was trimmed by 6 bases and J by 3 bases, leaving 13 bases between them. The CDR3 here is CASSQQGWTDTQYF. The CDR3 DNA reads TGTGCCAGTAGCCAGCAGGGGTGGACAGATACGCAGTATTTT.

The gene calls are TRBV18 and TRBJ1-1; D unresolved. The CDR3 runs to 14 residues. V lost 3 bases, J lost 4 bases, and 12 bases lay in between. Looked up from germline, CDR1 is KGHSH and CDR2 is LQKENI. CDR3 coding DNA: TGTGCCAGCTCACCCTTTGGAGGAAGCACTGAAGCTTTCTTT. Amino acid sequence: CASSPFGGSTEAFF.